This TCR beta chain was identified in a study of early stage breast cancer tumors. Overall study: ER+/PR+/HER2- status applied to about 70% of the 16 invasive breast tumors. Roughly 8 ER+/PR+/HER2- tumors were invasive ductal; a few were invasive lobular. Study results and caveats: Comparing each tissue with blood distinguished tumor from normal in 14 of 16 patients.

Germline V gene lookup returns CDR1 SGHRS and CDR2 YFSETQ. The CDR3 totals 16 residues. Trimming took 4 bases from V and 2 from J, leaving 18 bases between them. Each sample had two DNA replicates, around 0.45 ug blood or roughly 1.4 ug tissue. Data came from immunoSEQ multiplex PCR; TCRdb stores just in-frame clones and leaves some out. The sample shows some 24,000 clones, 60% to 70% of them seen only once. In its sample, this clone was seen a few times. Its antigen is unidentified. The clonotype comes from a person in their 60s with breast cancer. The genes are TRBV5-1 and TRBJ2-5, with a weak D call TRBD1 (7 bases). Material: breast tumor tissue. The CDR3 nucleotides are TGCGCCAGCAGCCCCTCGGACAGGCGGGGTCAAGAGACCCAGTACTTC. Translating gives CASSPSDRRGQETQYF.